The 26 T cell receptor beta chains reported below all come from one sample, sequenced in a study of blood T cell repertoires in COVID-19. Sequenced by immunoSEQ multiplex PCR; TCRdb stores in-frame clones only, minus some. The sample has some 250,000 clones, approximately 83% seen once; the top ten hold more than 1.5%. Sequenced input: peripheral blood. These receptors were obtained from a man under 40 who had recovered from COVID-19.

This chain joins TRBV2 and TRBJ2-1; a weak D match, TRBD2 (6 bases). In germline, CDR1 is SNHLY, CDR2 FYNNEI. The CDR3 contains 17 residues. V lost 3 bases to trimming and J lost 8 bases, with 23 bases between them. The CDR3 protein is CASSDPPGLGDQYEQFF. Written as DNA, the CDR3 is TGTGCCAGCAGTGACCCTCCGGGACTGGGAGACCAGTATGAGCAGTTCTTC.

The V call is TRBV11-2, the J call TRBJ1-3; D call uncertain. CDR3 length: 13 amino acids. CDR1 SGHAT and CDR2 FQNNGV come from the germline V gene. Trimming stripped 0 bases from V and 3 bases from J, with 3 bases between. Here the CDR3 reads CASSLDYGNTIYF. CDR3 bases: TGTGCCAGCAGCTTAGATTATGGAAACACCATATATTTT.

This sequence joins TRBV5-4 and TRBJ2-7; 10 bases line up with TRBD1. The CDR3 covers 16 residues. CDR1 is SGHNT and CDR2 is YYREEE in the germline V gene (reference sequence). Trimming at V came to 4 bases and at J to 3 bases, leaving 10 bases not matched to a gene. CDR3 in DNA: TGTGCCAGCAGCCCACGGACCGGGACAGGGGTCTACGAGCAGTACTTC. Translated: CASSPRTGTGVYEQYF.

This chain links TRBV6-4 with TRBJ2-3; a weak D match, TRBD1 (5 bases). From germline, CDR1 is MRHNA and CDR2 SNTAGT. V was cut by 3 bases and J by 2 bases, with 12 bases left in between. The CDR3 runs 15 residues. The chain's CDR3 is CASSEGAQATDTQYF. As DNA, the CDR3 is TGTGCCAGCAGTGAAGGAGCACAGGCCACAGATACGCAGTATTTT.

The CDR3 nucleotides are TGCGCCAGCAGCCTTGACAGGGTTGGCTACAATGAGCAGTTCTTC. This codes for CASSLDRVGYNEQFF. The V and J genes are TRBV5-1 and TRBJ2-1, with TRBD1 matching 7 bases. Losses at the gene ends were 4 bases for V and 3 bases for J; bases not matched to a gene: 7. Per germline, CDR1 SGHRS and CDR2 YFSETQ. The length of the CDR3 is 15 residues.

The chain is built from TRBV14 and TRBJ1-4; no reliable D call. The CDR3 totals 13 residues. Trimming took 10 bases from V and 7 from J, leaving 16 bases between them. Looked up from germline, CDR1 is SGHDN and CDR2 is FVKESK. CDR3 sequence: CANPTSGVEKLFF. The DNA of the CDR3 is TGTGCCAATCCCACATCCGGAGTTGAAAAACTGTTTTTT. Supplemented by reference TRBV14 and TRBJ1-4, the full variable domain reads EAGVTQFPSHSVIEKGQTVTLRCDPISGHDNLYWYRRVMGKEIKFLLHFVKESKQDESGMPNNRFLAERTGGTYSTLKVQPAELEDSGVYFCANPTSGVEKLFFGSGTQLSVL.

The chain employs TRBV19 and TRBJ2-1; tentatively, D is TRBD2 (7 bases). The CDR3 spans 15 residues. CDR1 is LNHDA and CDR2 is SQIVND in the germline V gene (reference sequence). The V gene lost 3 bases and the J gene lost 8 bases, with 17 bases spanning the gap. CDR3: CASSMGGGAEYEQFF. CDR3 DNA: TGTGCCAGTAGTATGGGTGGGGGGGCAGAATATGAGCAGTTCTTC.

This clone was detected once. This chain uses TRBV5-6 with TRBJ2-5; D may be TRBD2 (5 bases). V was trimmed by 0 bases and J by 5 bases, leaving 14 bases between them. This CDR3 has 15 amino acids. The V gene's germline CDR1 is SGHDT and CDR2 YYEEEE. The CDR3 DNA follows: TGTGCCAGCAGCTTGGTGGCTCAGCGGATGGAGACCCAGTACTTC. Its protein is CASSLVAQRMETQYF.

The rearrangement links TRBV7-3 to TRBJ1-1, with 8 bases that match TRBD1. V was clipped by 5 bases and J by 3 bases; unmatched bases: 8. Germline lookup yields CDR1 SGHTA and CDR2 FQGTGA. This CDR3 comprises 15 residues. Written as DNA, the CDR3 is TGTGCCAGCAGCCCAGGGACAGGTACTTACACTGAAGCTTTCTTT. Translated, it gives CASSPGTGTYTEAFF.

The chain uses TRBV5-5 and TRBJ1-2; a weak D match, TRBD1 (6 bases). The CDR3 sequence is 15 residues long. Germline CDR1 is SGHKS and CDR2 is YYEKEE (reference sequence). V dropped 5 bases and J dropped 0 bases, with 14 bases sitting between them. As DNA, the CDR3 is TGTGCCAGCAGGAAACAGGGAACTCCTAACTATGGCTACACCTTC. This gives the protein CASRKQGTPNYGYTF.

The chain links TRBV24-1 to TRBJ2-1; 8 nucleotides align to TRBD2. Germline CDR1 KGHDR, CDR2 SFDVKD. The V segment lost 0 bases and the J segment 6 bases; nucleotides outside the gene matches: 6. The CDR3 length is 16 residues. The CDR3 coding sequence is TGTGCCACCAGTGATTTGAGGACTAGCACCCCCAATGAGCAGTTCTTC. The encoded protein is CATSDLRTSTPNEQFF.

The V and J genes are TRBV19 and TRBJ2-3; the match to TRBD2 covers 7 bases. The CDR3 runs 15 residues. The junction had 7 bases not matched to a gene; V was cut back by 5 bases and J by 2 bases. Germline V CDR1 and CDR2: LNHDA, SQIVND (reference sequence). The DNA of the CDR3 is TGTGCCAGTAGTGCGCGGGGGTCTACCACAGATACGCAGTATTTT. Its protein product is CASSARGSTTDTQYF.

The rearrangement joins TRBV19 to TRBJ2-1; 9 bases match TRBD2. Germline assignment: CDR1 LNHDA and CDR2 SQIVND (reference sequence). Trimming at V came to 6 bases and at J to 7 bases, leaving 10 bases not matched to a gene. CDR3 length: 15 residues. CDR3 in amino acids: CASSLLAGFSNEQFF. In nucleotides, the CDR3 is TGTGCCAGTAGCCTGCTAGCGGGGTTTTCAAATGAGCAGTTCTTC.

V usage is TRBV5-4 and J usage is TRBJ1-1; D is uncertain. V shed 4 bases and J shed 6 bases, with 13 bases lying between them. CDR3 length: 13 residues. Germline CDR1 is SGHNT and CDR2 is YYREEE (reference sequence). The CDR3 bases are TGTGCCAGCAGCGCTGGCCCCGGGTCTGAAGCTTTCTTT. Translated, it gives CASSAGPGSEAFF.

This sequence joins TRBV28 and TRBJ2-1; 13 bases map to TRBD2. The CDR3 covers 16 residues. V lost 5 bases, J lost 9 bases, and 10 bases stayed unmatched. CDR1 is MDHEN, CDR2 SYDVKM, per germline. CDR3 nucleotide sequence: TGTGCCAGCAGTACCTTACTAGCGGGGGGGCTGTTTGAGCAGTTCTTC. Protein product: CASSTLLAGGLFEQFF.

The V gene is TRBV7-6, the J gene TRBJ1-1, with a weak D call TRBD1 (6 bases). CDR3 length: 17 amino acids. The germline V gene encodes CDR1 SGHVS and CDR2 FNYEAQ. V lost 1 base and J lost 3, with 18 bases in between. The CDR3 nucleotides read TGTGCCAGCAGCTTAGGGGGTGGGGGCAATCGGGACACTGAAGCTTTCTTT. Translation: CASSLGGGGNRDTEAFF.

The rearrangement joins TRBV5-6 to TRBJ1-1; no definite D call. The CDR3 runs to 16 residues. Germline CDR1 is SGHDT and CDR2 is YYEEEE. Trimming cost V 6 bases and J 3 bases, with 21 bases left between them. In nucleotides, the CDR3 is TGTGCCAGCACCTCTCGGCGGAGCTCGGGGTACACTGAAGCTTTCTTT. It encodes CASTSRRSSGYTEAFF.

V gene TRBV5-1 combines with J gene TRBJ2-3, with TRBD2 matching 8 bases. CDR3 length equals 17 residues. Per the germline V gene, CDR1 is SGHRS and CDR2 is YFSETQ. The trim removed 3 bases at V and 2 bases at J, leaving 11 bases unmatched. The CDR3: CASSSKAGEKVTDTQYF. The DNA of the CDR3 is TGCGCCAGCAGCTCTAAAGCGGGGGAGAAGGTCACAGATACGCAGTATTTT.

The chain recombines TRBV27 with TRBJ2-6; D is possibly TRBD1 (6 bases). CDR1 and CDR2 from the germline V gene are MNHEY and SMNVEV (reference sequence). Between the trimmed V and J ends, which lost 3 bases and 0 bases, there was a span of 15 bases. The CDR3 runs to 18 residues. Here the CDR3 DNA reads TGTGCCAGCAGTTTTTCGGGACACCTGCCCTCTGGGGCCAACGTCCTGACTTTC. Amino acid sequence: CASSFSGHLPSGANVLTF.

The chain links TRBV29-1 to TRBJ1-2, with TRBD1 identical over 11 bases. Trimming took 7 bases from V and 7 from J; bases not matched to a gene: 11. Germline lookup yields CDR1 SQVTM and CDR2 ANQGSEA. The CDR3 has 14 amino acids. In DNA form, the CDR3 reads TGCAGCGCTGAGGTCGGACAGGGGGCAGCTGGCTACACCTTC. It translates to CSAEVGQGAAGYTF.

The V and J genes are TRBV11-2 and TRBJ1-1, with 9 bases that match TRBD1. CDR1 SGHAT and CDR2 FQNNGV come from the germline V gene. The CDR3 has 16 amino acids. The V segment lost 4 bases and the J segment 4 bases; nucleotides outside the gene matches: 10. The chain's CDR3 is CASSSYRGPGFTEAFF. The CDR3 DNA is TGTGCCAGCAGCTCATACAGGGGGCCGGGCTTCACTGAAGCTTTCTTT.

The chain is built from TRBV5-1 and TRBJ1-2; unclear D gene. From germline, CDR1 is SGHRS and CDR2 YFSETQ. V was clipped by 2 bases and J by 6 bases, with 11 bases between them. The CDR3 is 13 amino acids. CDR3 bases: TGCGCCAGCAGCTTCTCGGGTGTGGATGGCTACACCTTC. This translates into CASSFSGVDGYTF.

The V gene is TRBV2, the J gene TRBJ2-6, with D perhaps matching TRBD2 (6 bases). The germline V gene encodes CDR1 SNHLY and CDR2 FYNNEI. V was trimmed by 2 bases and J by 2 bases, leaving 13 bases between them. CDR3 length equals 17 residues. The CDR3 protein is CASSERGGETGANVLTF. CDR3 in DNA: TGTGCCAGCAGTGAAAGGGGCGGGGAAACTGGGGCCAACGTCCTGACTTTC.

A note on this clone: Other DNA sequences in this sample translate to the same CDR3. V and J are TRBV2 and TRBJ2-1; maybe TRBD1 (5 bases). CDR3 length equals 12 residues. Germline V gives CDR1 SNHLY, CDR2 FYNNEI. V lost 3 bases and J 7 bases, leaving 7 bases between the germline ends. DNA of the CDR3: TGTGCCAGCAGTGAGGGGCCGAATGAGCAGTTCTTC. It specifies CASSEGPNEQFF. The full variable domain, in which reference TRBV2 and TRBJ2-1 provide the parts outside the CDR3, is EPEVTQTPSHQVTQMGQEVILRCVPISNHLYFYWYRQILGQKVEFLVSFYNNEISEKSEIFDDQFSVERPDGSNFTLKIRSTKLEDSAMYFCASSEGPNEQFFGPGTRLTVL.

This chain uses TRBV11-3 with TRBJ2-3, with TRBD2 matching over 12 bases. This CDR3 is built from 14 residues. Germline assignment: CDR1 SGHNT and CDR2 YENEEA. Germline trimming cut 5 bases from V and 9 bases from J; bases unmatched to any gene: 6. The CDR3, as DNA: TGTGCCAGCAGCCCAGGACTAGCGGGGACAACGCAGTATTTT. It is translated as CASSPGLAGTTQYF.

The CDR3: CASGSNYGYTF. The CDR3, as DNA: TGTGCTAGTGGTTCGAACTATGGCTACACCTTC. The chain carries TRBV12-5 and TRBJ1-2, with no clear D. This CDR3 comprises 11 residues. The V gene lost 4 bases and the J gene lost 2 bases, with 2 bases spanning the gap. The germline CDR1 and CDR2 sequences are LGHNT and FRNRAP.